This T cell receptor beta chain was captured in a study of CD8+ T cells in alopecia areata. Overall study: The percentage of affected scalp area served as the score of severity for treated patients.

CDR3 size: 14 residues. CDR1 SGHRS and CDR2 YFSETQ come from the germline V gene. Trimming cost V 0 bases and J 1 base, with 8 bases left between them. Noted treatment: oral pan-JAK inhibitor, 5-10 mg twice daily. Collection of lesional scalp punch biopsies and peripheral blood was performed in alopecia areata patients. After isolation, RNA underwent reverse transcription to generate cDNA as the sequencing template. Sequenced by immunoSEQ multiplex PCR; TCRdb stores in-frame clones only, minus some. The data contain about 210,000 clones, around 65% of them singletons. V gene TRBV5-1 combines with J gene TRBJ2-7, with D uncertain. This specimen consisted of CD4+ T cells sorted from blood, obtained at week 44, from a patient treated with tofacitinib. This receptor was taken from a human donor with alopecia areata. This chain's CDR3 is CASSLGWDSYEQYF. For the CDR3, the DNA is TGCGCCAGCAGCTTGGGTTGGGATTCCTACGAGCAGTACTTC.